This entry lists 18 T cell receptor beta chains sequenced from one sample in a study of T-cell reconstitution after alpha-beta-depleted transplantation in children. Preparation of the TCRbeta library used unique molecular identifiers. MiXCR, run by TCRdb on the PCR reads, gives a single entry per CDR3 protein. The repertoire holds about 400,000 distinct CDR3 sequences, with around 15% as singletons. This specimen was PBMCs, mostly from graft donor cells, taken 360 days after TCRalphabeta/CD19-depleted stem cell transplant. The receptors here all came from a boy in the first two years of life who had a stem cell transplant for Wiskott-Aldrich syndrome, so the T cells may come from the graft donor.

J is TRBJ2-7 and V is TRBV15; 9 bases are a match to TRBD1. Germline values: CDR1 LNHNV, CDR2 YYDKDF (reference sequence). V lost 8 bases, J lost 5 bases, and 10 bases stayed unmatched. There are 14 residues in the CDR3. The DNA of the CDR3 is TGTGCCACCGCCACCGGGACAGGGAGAAACGAGCAGTACTTC. The encoded protein is CATATGTGRNEQYF.

The sample holds a few counts of this clonotype. The rearrangement joins TRBV20-1 to TRBJ2-3; D is uncertain. The CDR3 covers 14 residues. Germline loops: CDR1 DFQATT, CDR2 SNEGSKA (reference sequence). V gave up 3 bases and J gave up 3 bases, with 13 bases separating them. In DNA, the CDR3 is TGCAGTGCTAGTCAGCACAGCATTACAGATACGCAGTATTTT. Protein: CSASQHSITDTQYF.

This clonotype was recorded a few times. The J gene is TRBJ2-1, the V gene TRBV27, with TRBD2 matching over 13 bases. Germline V gives CDR1 MNHEY, CDR2 SMNVEV (reference sequence). The V segment lost 6 bases and the J segment 9 bases; nucleotides outside the gene matches: 2. The CDR3 is made up of 13 amino acids. The CDR3 sequence is CASRLAGGGEQFF. The DNA of the CDR3 is TGTGCCAGCAGACTAGCGGGAGGGGGTGAGCAGTTCTTC.

The chain employs TRBV5-1 and TRBJ1-2; D not resolved. Germline CDR1 and CDR2: SGHRS and YFSETQ. This CDR3 is built from 12 residues. The V end lost 0 bases, the J end lost 6 bases, and 6 bases lay between the germline ends. The CDR3 loop reads CASSLDSHGYTF. The CDR3 coding sequence is TGCGCCAGCAGCTTGGATTCGCATGGCTACACCTTC. Full variable domain (outside the CDR3, taken from reference TRBV5-1 and TRBJ1-2): KAGVTQTPRYLIKTRGQQVTLSCSPISGHRSVSWYQQTPGQGLQFLFEYFSETQRNKGNFPGRFSGRQFSNSRSEMNVSTLELGDSALYLCASSLDSHGYTFGSGTRLTVV.

The gene calls are TRBV12-3 or TRBV12-4 and TRBJ2-2; the match to TRBD1 covers 8 bases. The CDR3 length is 18 residues. V lost 6 bases and J lost 3; bases outside the gene matches: 15. The CDR3 protein is CASRHAPGRTGYTGELFF. The DNA for the CDR3 is TGTGCCAGCAGACACGCCCCCGGTCGGACAGGGTACACCGGGGAGCTGTTTTTT.

This clonotype was seen a few times. The rearrangement uses TRBV2 and TRBJ2-7; possibly TRBD1 for D (6 bases). The germline gives CDR1 SNHLY, CDR2 FYNNEI. The length of the CDR3 is 14 residues. The V end lost 0 bases, the J end lost 6 bases, and 12 bases lay between the germline ends. CDR3 region: CASSEAHRDFEQYF. In DNA, the CDR3 is TGTGCCAGCAGTGAAGCACACAGGGATTTCGAGCAGTACTTC.

The table lists this clonotype with a few counts. Germline and junction disagree at one end, which may indicate a read error. The chain has TRBV3-1 and TRBJ2-7, with 11 nucleotides matching TRBD1. The CDR3 contains 12 residues. The germline CDR1 and CDR2 sequences are LGHDT and YNNKEL (reference sequence). The CDR3 protein is CASSQGTGGSRF. CDR3 coding DNA: TGTGCCAGCAGCCAGGGGACAGGGGGTTCTCGCTTC.

This chain uses TRBV7-2 with TRBJ1-6; 7 positions match TRBD1. The V and J ends lost 5 bases and 10 bases, in that order; junction bases with no gene match: 5. Germline-derived CDR1 and CDR2 are SGHTA and FQGNSA. The CDR3 covers 13 residues. CDR3 nucleotides: TGTGCCAGCAGCAAACAGGGGCGGTCACCCCTCCACTTT. The encoded protein is CASSKQGRSPLHF.

V usage is TRBV12-3 or TRBV12-4 and J usage is TRBJ2-7, with TRBD1 as a possible D gene (5 bases). V was shortened by 7 bases and J by 3 bases, with 16 bases between the two germline ends. This CDR3 has 14 amino acids. DNA of the CDR3: TGTGCCAGCACCCCAGGGCTGGCGCGCTACGAGCAGTACTTC. This sequence encodes CASTPGLARYEQYF.

This clonotype was detected a few times. The chain links TRBV6-5 to TRBJ2-6; tentative D call: TRBD1 (5 bases). The CDR3 length is 16 residues. The germline gives CDR1 MNHEY, CDR2 SVGAGI. V was pared by 4 bases and J by 2 bases, with 12 bases between. Written as DNA, the CDR3 is TGTGCCAGCAGTTCCCCTCAGGGTACTGGGGCCAACGTCCTGACTTTC. Amino acid sequence: CASSSPQGTGANVLTF.

This chain links TRBV4-2 with TRBJ2-1, with a possible D match to TRBD1 (5 bases). CDR3 size: 15 residues. Looked up from germline, CDR1 is LGHNA and CDR2 is YNFKEQ. V was clipped by 2 bases and J by 9 bases, with 17 bases between them. In DNA form, the CDR3 reads TGTGCCAGCAGCCAAATACTGGGGCCTTGGGGTGAGCAGTTCTTC. Its protein is CASSQILGPWGEQFF.

This chain uses TRBV11-2 with TRBJ2-7; D ambiguous. Germline CDR1 and CDR2: SGHAT and FQNNGV. The length of the CDR3 is 14 residues. Trimming left V 0 bases short and J 2 bases short, with 8 bases between. CDR3 coding DNA: TGTGCCAGCAGCTTAGATCGGAACACCTACGAGCAGTACTTC. This sequence encodes CASSLDRNTYEQYF.

V gene TRBV5-1 combines with J gene TRBJ2-5, with no clear D. Trimming left V 4 bases short and J 4 bases short, with 5 bases between. Germline V gives CDR1 SGHRS, CDR2 YFSETQ. The CDR3 is made up of 11 amino acids. DNA for the CDR3: TGCGCCAGCAGCGCAACAGAGACCCAGTACTTC. Translated, it gives CASSATETQYF. The whole variable domain, filled in from reference TRBV5-1 and TRBJ2-5, reads KAGVTQTPRYLIKTRGQQVTLSCSPISGHRSVSWYQQTPGQGLQFLFEYFSETQRNKGNFPGRFSGRQFSNSRSEMNVSTLELGDSALYLCASSATETQYFGPGTRLLVL.

This chain links TRBV29-1 with TRBJ2-2, with D possibly matching TRBD1 (5 bases). Trimming took off 5 bases at V and 4 bases at J, with 11 bases between the two ends. Germline lookup yields CDR1 SQVTM and CDR2 ANQGSEA. The CDR3 runs to 13 residues. The CDR3 reads CSVYRQSTGELFF. The CDR3 region has the DNA TGCAGCGTTTACCGACAGAGCACCGGGGAGCTGTTTTTT.

The chain recombines TRBV12-3 or TRBV12-4 with TRBJ2-7; D remains unclear. The CDR3 is made up of 12 amino acids. V was clipped by 4 bases and J by 4 bases, with 8 bases between them. The CDR3 bases are TGTGCCAGCAGTTCCCCTTGGTACGAGCAGTACTTC. Its translation: CASSSPWYEQYF.

This clonotype was found once. The chain carries TRBV20-1 and TRBJ2-1, with a tentative D call TRBD2 (6 bases). Trimming took off 6 bases at V and 0 bases at J, with 12 bases between the two ends. CDR3 length: 14 amino acids. CDR1 is DFQATT, CDR2 SNEGSKA, per germline (reference sequence). CDR3 sequence reads: CSAETRSSYNEQFF. CDR3 DNA: TGCAGTGCCGAGACTAGAAGCTCCTACAATGAGCAGTTCTTC.

This chain joins TRBV7-2 and TRBJ2-1; TRBD2 might be the D (6 bases). Per germline, CDR1 SGHTA and CDR2 FQGNSA. V lost 0 bases to trimming and J lost 3 bases, with 12 bases between them. CDR3 length: 16 residues. CDR3 amino acids: CASSLATGLRYNEQFF. The CDR3 DNA sequence: TGTGCCAGCAGCTTAGCGACGGGACTCCGCTACAATGAGCAGTTCTTC.

The chain carries TRBV29-1 and TRBJ1-1, with D maybe TRBD1 (5 bases). Germline CDR1 reads SQVTM; CDR2 reads ANQGSEA. The CDR3 extends over 16 amino acids. V lost 4 bases and J lost 0, with 18 bases in between. CDR3 DNA sequence: TGCAGCGTTGTGGGAGGGGAGGCGGCCATGAACACTGAAGCTTTCTTT. Translation: CSVVGGEAAMNTEAFF.